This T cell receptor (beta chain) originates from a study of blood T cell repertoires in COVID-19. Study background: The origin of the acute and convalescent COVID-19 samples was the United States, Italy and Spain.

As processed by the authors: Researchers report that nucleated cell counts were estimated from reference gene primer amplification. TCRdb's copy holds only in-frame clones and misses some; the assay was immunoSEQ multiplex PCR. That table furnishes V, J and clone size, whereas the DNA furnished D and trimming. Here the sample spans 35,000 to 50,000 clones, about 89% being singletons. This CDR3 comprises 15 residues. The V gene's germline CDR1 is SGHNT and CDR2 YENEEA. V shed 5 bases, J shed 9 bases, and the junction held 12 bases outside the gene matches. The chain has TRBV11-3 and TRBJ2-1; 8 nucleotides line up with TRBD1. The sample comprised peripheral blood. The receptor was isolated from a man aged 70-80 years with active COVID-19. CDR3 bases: TGTGCCAGCAGCCCGTTTAGGGGACAGGAGGGTGAGCAGTTCTTC. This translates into CASSPFRGQEGEQFF.